This TCR beta chain is from a study of cytomegalovirus exposure and HLA in healthy donors. Across the study: Roughly 80 million unique TCRs from HLA-typed donors were held in an early data release. Study results and caveats: An analysis was carried out later, and it reportedly showed fewer N-insertions in an Asian-associated ancestry cluster than the approximately 610-donor mean. The authors judged a highly shared variant cluster likely a sequencing artifact.

The CDR3 has 13 residues. From germline, CDR1 is GTSNPN and CDR2 SVGIG (reference sequence). The J segment lost 4 bases and the V segment lost 5 bases, leaving 7 bases of the junction unmatched. Primers included in the PCR were 60 Vbeta and 13 Jbeta primers. Produced via immunoSEQ multiplex PCR; TCRdb's table is partial and in-frame only. The sample lists about 55,000 clones, roughly 74% occurring once. This clone showed up just once. Its antigen is currently unknown. The same CDR3 also results from other DNA sequences found in this sample. Sequencing input: PBMCs. The receptor was derived from a man aged 35-49 years in good health and CMV-seropositive. The rearrangement joins TRBV30 to TRBJ1-2; 7 nucleotides agree with TRBD1. In DNA, the CDR3 is TGTGCCTGGTCTCGGGACAGACCCTATGGCTACACCTTC. Encoded protein: CAWSRDRPYGYTF.